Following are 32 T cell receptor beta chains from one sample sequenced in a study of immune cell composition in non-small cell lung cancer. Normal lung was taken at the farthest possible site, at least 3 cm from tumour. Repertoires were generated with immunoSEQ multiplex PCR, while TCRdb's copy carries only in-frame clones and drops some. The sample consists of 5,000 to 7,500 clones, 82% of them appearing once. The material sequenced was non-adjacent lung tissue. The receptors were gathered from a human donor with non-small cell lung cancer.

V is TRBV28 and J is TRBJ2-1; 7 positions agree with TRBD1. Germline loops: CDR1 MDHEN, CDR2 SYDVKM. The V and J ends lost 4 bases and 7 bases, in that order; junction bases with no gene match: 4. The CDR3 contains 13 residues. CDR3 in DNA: TGTGCCAGCAGTTACGGCAGGGGGAATGAGCAGTTCTTC. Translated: CASSYGRGNEQFF.

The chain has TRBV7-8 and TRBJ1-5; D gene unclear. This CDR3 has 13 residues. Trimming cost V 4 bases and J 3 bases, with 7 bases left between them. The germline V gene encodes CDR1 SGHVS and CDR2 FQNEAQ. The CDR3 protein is CASSWAFNQPQHF. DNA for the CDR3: TGTGCCAGCAGCTGGGCCTTCAATCAGCCCCAGCATTTT.

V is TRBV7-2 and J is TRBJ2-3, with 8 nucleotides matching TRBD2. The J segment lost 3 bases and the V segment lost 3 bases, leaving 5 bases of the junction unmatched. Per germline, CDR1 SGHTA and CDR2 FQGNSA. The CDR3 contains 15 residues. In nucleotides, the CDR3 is TGTGCCAGCAGCTTCAGCGGGAGTATTACAGATACGCAGTATTTT. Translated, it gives CASSFSGSITDTQYF.

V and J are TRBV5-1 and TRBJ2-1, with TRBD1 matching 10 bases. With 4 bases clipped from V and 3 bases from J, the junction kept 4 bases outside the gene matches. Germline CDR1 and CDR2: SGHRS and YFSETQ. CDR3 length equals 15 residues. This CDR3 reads CASSQGQGFYNEQFF. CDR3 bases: TGCGCCAGCAGCCAGGGACAGGGGTTCTACAATGAGCAGTTCTTC.

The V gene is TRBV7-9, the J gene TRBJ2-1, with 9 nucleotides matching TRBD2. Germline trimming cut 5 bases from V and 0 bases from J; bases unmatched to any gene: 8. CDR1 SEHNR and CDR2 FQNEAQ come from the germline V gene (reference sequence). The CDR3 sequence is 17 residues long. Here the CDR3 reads CASSLAGGRSSYNEQFF. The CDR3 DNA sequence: TGTGCCAGCAGCCTCGCGGGGGGGCGAAGCTCCTACAATGAGCAGTTCTTC.

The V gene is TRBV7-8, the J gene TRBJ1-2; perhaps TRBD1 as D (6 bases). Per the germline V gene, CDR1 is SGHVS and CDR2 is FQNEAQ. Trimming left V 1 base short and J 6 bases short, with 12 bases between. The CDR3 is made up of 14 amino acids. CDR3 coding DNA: TGTGCCAGCAGCTTAGGTCGGGGGGGGCATGGCTACACCTTC. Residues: CASSLGRGGHGYTF.

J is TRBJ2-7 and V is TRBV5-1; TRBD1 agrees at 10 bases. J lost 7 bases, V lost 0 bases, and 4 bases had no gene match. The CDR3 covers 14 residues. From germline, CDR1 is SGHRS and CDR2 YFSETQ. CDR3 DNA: TGCGCCAGCAGCTTGGGACAGGGGGCCAATGAGCAGTACTTC. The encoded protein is CASSLGQGANEQYF.

The CDR3 here is CASSLGQGADSPLHF. As DNA, the CDR3 is TGCGCCAGCAGCTTGGGACAGGGTGCGGATTCACCCCTCCACTTT. The chain joins TRBV5-1 to TRBJ1-6; TRBD1 matches at 7 bases. This CDR3 contains 15 residues. The junction had 5 bases not matched to a gene; V was cut back by 0 bases and J by 8 bases. Germline V CDR1 and CDR2: SGHRS, YFSETQ.

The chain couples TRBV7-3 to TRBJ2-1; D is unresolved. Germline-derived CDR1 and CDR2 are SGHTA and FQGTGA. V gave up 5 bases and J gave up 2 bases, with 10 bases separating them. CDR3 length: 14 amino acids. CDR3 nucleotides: TGTGCCAGCAGCCAAAGCGAGACCTACAATGAGCAGTTCTTC. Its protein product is CASSQSETYNEQFF.

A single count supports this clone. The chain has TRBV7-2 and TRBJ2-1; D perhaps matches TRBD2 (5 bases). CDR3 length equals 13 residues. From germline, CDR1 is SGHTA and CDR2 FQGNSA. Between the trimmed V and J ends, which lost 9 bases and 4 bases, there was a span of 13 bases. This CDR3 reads CASSSNPYNEQFF. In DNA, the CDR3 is TGTGCCAGTTCTAGCAATCCTTACAATGAGCAGTTCTTC.

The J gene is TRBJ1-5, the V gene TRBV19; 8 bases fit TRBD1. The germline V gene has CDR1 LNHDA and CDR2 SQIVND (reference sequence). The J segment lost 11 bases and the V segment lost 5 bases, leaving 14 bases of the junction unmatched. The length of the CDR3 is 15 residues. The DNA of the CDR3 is TGTGCCAGTAGTTCCGGACAGGGAGCTTTTATGACCCAGCATTTT. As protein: CASSSGQGAFMTQHF.

The CDR3 is CASSVTYTGELFF. For the CDR3, the DNA is TGTGCCAGCAGCGTAACTTACACCGGGGAGCTGTTTTTT. The gene calls are TRBV5-6 and TRBJ2-2; no clear D. There are 13 residues in the CDR3. Germline CDR1 reads SGHDT; CDR2 reads YYEEEE. Trimming left V 4 bases short and J 3 bases short, with 7 bases between. Complete variable domain (other parts from reference TRBV5-6 and TRBJ2-2): DAGVTQSPTHLIKTRGQQVTLRCSPKSGHDTVSWYQQALGQGPQFIFQYYEEEERQRGNFPDRFSGHQFPNYSSELNVNALLLGDSALYLCASSVTYTGELFFGEGSRLTVL.

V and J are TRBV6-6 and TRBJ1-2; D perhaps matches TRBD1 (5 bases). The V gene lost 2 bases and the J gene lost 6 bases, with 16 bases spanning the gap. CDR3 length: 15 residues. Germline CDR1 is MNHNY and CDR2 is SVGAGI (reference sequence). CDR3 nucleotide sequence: TGTGCCAGCAGTTACAGCCAAGGGGTTTCGGATGGCTACACCTTC. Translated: CASSYSQGVSDGYTF.

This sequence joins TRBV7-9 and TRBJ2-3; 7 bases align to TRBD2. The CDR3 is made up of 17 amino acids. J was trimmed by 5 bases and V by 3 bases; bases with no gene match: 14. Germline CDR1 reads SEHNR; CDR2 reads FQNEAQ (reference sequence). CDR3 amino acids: CASSFRGGSAEEDTQYF. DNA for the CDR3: TGTGCCAGCAGCTTTCGCGGGGGAAGTGCTGAGGAAGATACGCAGTATTTT.

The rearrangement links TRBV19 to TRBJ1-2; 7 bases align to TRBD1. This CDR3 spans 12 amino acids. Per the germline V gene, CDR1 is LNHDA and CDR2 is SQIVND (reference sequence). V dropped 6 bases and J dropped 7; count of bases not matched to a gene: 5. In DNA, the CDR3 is TGTGCCAGTAGCACAGGGGCTGGTGGCTACACCTTC. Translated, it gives CASSTGAGGYTF.

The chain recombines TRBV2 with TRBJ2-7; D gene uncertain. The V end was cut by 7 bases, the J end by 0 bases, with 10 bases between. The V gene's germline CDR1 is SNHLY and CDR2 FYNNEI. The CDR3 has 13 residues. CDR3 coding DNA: TGTGCCAGCACGATGGCAGACTCCTACGAGCAGTACTTC. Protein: CASTMADSYEQYF.

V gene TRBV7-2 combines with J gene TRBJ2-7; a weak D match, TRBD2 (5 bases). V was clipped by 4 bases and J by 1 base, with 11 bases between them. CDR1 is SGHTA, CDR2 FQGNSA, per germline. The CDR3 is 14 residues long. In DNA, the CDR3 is TGTGCCAGCAGCTCTGGGTCGGGGTCCTACGAGCAGTACTTC. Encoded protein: CASSSGSGSYEQYF. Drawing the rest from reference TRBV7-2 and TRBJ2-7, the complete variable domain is GAGVSQSPSNKVTEKGKDVELRCDPISGHTALYWYRQSLGQGLEFLIYFQGNSAPDKSGLPSDRFSAERTGGSVSTLTIQRTQQEDSAVYLCASSSGSGSYEQYFGPGTRLTVT.

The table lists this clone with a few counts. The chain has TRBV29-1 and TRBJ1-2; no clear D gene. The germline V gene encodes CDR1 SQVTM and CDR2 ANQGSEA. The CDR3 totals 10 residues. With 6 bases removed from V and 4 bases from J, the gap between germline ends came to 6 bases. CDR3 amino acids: CSVPGYGYTF. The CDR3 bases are TGCAGCGTCCCGGGCTATGGCTACACCTTC.

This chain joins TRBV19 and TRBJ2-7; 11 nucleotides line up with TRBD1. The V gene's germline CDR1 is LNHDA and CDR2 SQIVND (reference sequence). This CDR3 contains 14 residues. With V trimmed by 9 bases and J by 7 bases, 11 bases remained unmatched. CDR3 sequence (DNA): TGTGCCAGCGGCGCCGGACAGGGGGCGTGGGAGCAGTACTTC. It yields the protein CASGAGQGAWEQYF.

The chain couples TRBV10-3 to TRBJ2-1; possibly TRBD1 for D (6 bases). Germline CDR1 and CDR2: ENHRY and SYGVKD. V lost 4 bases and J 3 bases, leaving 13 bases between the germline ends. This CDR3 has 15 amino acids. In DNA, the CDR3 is TGTGCCATCAGTGCAGGGGCCACGGGCTACAATGAGCAGTTCTTC. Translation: CAISAGATGYNEQFF.

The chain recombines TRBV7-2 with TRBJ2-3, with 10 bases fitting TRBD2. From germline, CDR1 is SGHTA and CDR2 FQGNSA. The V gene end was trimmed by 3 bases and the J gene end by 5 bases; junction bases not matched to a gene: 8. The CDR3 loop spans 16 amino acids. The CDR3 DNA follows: TGTGCCAGCAGCTTCCGTGGGGAGCGGGGGGGAGATACGCAGTATTTT. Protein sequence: CASSFRGERGGDTQYF.

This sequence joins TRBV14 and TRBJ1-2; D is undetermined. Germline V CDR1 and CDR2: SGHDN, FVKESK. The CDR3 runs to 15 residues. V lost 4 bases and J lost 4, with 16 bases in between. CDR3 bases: TGTGCCAGCAGCCGCGGGATCAATTCGGGCTATGGCTACACCTTC. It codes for CASSRGINSGYGYTF.

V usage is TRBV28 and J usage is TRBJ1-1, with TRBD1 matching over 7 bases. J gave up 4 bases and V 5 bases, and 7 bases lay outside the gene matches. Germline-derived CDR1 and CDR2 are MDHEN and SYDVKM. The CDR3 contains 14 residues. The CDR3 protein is CASSPRRDSTEAFF. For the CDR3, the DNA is TGTGCCAGCAGTCCCCGCCGGGACAGCACTGAAGCTTTCTTT.

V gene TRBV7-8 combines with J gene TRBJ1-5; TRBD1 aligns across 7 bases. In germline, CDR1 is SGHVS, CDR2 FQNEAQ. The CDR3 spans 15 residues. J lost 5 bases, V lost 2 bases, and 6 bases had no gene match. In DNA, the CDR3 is TGTGCCAGCAGCTTACGGGACAGCATTGATCAGCCCCAGCATTTT. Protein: CASSLRDSIDQPQHF.

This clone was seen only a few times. The CDR3 DNA reads as TGTGCCAGTAGTATTCCAGGCAGCAATCAGCCCCAGCATTTT. Encoded protein: CASSIPGSNQPQHF. The rearrangement joins TRBV19 to TRBJ1-5; D is ambiguous. The CDR3 has 14 amino acids. V gave up 3 bases and J gave up 1 base, with 7 bases separating them. CDR1 is LNHDA, CDR2 SQIVND, per germline (reference sequence).

The DNA for the CDR3 is TGTGCCAGCAGCGCCGAGGCAGGGAATACTGAAGCTTTCTTT. This codes for CASSAEAGNTEAFF. The chain recombines TRBV7-8 with TRBJ1-1, with a tentative D call TRBD1 (5 bases). Germline CDR1 and CDR2: SGHVS and FQNEAQ. This CDR3 is built from 14 residues. V was shortened by 5 bases and J by 5 bases, with 15 bases between the two germline ends.

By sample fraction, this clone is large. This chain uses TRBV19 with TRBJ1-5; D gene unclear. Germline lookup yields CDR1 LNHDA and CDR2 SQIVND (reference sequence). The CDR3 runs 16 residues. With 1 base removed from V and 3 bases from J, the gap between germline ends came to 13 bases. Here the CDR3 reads CASSIGGLSINQPQHF. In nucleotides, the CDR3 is TGTGCCAGTAGTATAGGTGGTTTGAGCATCAATCAGCCCCAGCATTTT.

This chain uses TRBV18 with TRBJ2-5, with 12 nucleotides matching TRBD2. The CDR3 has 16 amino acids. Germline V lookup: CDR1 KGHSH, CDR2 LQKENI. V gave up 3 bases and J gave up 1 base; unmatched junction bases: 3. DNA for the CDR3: TGTGCCAGCTCACCTACTAGCGGGGGGCCCCAAGAGACCCAGTACTTC. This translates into CASSPTSGGPQETQYF.

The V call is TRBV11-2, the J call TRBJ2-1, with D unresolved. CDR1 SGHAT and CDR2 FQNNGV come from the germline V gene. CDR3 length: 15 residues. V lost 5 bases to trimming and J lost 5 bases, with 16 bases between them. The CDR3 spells CASSPRTTRDNEQFF. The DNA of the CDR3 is TGTGCCAGCAGCCCCCGTACCACCCGGGACAATGAGCAGTTCTTC.

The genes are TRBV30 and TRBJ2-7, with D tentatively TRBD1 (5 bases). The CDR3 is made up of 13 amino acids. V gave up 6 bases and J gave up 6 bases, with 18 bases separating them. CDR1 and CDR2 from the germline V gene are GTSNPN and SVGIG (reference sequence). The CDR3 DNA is TGTGCCTGCAACCAGGGTTATGGCTTCGAGCAGTACTTC. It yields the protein CACNQGYGFEQYF.

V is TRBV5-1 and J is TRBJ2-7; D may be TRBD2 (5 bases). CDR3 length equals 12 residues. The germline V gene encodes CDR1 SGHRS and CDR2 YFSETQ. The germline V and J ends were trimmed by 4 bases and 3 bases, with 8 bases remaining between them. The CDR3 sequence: CASSTGNYEQYF. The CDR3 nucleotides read TGCGCCAGCAGCACCGGGAACTACGAGCAGTACTTC.

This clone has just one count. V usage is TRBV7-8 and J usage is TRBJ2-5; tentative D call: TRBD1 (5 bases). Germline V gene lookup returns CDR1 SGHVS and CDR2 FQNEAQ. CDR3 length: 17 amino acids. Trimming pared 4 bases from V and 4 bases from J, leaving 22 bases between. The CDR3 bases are TGTGCCAGCAGCTCTCCGATCGTGCAGGGAAGGGGAGAGACCCAGTACTTC. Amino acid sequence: CASSSPIVQGRGETQYF. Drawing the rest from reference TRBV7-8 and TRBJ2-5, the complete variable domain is GAGVSQSPRYKVAKRGQDVALRCDPISGHVSLFWYQQALGQGPEFLTYFQNEAQLDKSGLPSDRFFAERPEGSVSTLKIQRTQQEDSAVYLCASSSPIVQGRGETQYFGPGTRLLVL.